These 12 T cell receptor beta chains were sequenced from one sample in a study of T cell changes during pregnancy in multiple sclerosis. Sequenced by immunoSEQ multiplex PCR; TCRdb stores in-frame clones only, minus some. Of more than 45,000 clones detected, roughly 93% appear once; the ten largest clones hold approximately 3.8%. The sample in question was CD8+ T cells from peripheral blood mononuclear cells, obtained in the second trimester of pregnancy. Source of these receptors: a female donor with multiple sclerosis, enrolled in a pregnancy study.

V gene TRBV28 combines with J gene TRBJ2-3; 7 bases line up with TRBD1. Trimming removed 8 bases from V and 5 bases from J; junction bases left unmatched: 19. Germline-derived CDR1 and CDR2 are MDHEN and SYDVKM. The CDR3 loop spans 17 amino acids. The CDR3 sequence is CASGTTMTGKVRDTQYF. CDR3 nucleotides: TGTGCCAGCGGGACCACAATGACAGGGAAGGTCCGAGATACGCAGTATTTT.

The chain links TRBV4-1 to TRBJ2-7, with TRBD1 matching 7 bases. Germline V lookup: CDR1 MGHRA, CDR2 YSYEKL. The trim removed 1 base at V and 1 base at J, leaving 7 bases unmatched. The CDR3 loop spans 16 amino acids. CDR3 sequence (DNA): TGCGCCAGCAGCCAAGGTACGAGGACAGGATCCTACGAGCAGTACTTC. Amino acids: CASSQGTRTGSYEQYF.

The chain links TRBV4-1 to TRBJ2-5; D is undetermined. This CDR3 spans 15 amino acids. Germline lookup yields CDR1 MGHRA and CDR2 YSYEKL. V lost 1 base and J 5 bases, leaving 14 bases between the germline ends. CDR3 protein: CASSQVDSTGETQYF. CDR3 nucleotides: TGCGCCAGCAGCCAAGTCGACTCCACTGGGGAGACCCAGTACTTC.

The chain carries TRBV9 and TRBJ1-2; TRBD1 might be the D (5 bases). This CDR3 is built from 16 residues. V was pared by 1 base and J by 4 bases, with 17 bases between. Germline V gene lookup returns CDR1 SGDLS and CDR2 YYNGEE. CDR3 bases: TGTGCCAGCAGCGTACCACAGACACTGGGGCCCTATGGCTACACCTTC. Protein sequence: CASSVPQTLGPYGYTF.

The gene calls are TRBV5-1 and TRBJ2-2; 7 bases align to TRBD1. Looked up from germline, CDR1 is SGHRS and CDR2 is YFSETQ. This CDR3 is 16 amino acids long. V lost 4 bases and J lost 0; bases outside the gene matches: 6. CDR3 sequence (DNA): TGCGCCAGCAGCACCTGGGACAGTCCGAACACCGGGGAGCTGTTTTTT. Translated, it gives CASSTWDSPNTGELFF.

The rearrangement links TRBV4-2 to TRBJ1-1; the D gene is possibly TRBD1 (5 bases). V was cut by 1 base and J by 0 bases, with 12 bases left in between. Per the germline V gene, CDR1 is LGHNA and CDR2 is YNFKEQ. The CDR3 has 16 residues. CDR3 coding DNA: TGTGCCAGCAGCCAAGGATCTACAGGCTTGAACACTGAAGCTTTCTTT. This encodes CASSQGSTGLNTEAFF.

The gene calls are TRBV7-7 and TRBJ2-5, with D possibly TRBD1 on 6 matching bases. The CDR3 is made up of 15 amino acids. V dropped 5 bases and J dropped 5 bases, with 18 bases sitting between them. The germline V gene has CDR1 SSHAT and CDR2 FNYEAQ (reference sequence). The CDR3 region has the DNA TGTGCCAGCAGCCAAGGGCAGGGCCAGGGGGAGACCCAGTACTTC. It is translated as CASSQGQGQGETQYF. Combining the CDR3 with reference TRBV7-7 and TRBJ2-5 gives the whole variable domain GAGVSQSPRYKVTKRGQDVTLRCDPISSHATLYWYQQALGQGPEFLTYFNYEAQPDKSGLPSDRFSAERPEGSISTLTIQRTEQRDSAMYRCASSQGQGQGETQYFGPGTRLLVL.

The rearrangement joins TRBV27 to TRBJ1-2; D is possibly TRBD1 (6 bases). Trimming shortened V by 6 bases and J by 8 bases, and 22 bases separated the two germline ends. The V gene's germline CDR1 is MNHEY and CDR2 SMNVEV (reference sequence). There are 15 residues in the CDR3. In nucleotides, the CDR3 is TGTGCCAGCAGCCTCTCGGGGGGCAGGGTCGACGGCTACACCTTC. Amino acid sequence: CASSLSGGRVDGYTF.

The chain couples TRBV7-3 to TRBJ2-1; perhaps TRBD2 as D (5 bases). Trimming removed 0 bases from V and 3 bases from J, with 15 bases in between. This CDR3 has 17 residues. Germline V gene lookup returns CDR1 SGHTA and CDR2 FQGTGA. CDR3 nucleotides: TGTGCCAGCAGCTTAACGTCGCCAGCGGACCGCTACAATGAGCAGTTCTTC. Amino acid sequence: CASSLTSPADRYNEQFF.

As concerns this clone: In the same sample, other DNA sequences code for this CDR3. The chain couples TRBV4-2 to TRBJ1-1; TRBD1 is a possible D gene (5 bases). Per the germline V gene, CDR1 is LGHNA and CDR2 is YNFKEQ. Trimming removed 5 bases at V and 6 bases at J, with 10 bases between. The CDR3 loop spans 12 amino acids. The CDR3 spells CASSSGLSEAFF. In DNA, the CDR3 is TGTGCCAGCAGCTCAGGGCTGTCTGAAGCTTTCTTT.

V is TRBV7-6 and J is TRBJ1-5, with 8 bases lining up with TRBD1. With 1 base clipped from V and 7 bases from J, the junction kept 3 bases outside the gene matches. The CDR3 loop spans 14 amino acids. Germline CDR1 reads SGHVS; CDR2 reads FNYEAQ. CDR3 region: CASSLGTGSQPQHF. In DNA form, the CDR3 reads TGTGCCAGCAGCTTAGGGACAGGGTCCCAGCCCCAGCATTTT.

The chain joins TRBV27 to TRBJ1-1, with TRBD1 identical over 7 bases. Germline V gives CDR1 MNHEY, CDR2 SMNVEV (reference sequence). Unmatched junction bases numbered 5, after V lost 5 bases and J lost 5 bases. CDR3 length: 13 residues. CDR3 DNA sequence: TGTGCCAGCAGTATCCAGGGGGAGACTGAAGCTTTCTTT. Its translation is CASSIQGETEAFF.